These T cell receptor beta chains were read from a single sample in a study of blood T cell repertoires in COVID-19. Profiled with immunoSEQ multiplex PCR; TCRdb holds only in-frame clones, not every one. The sample shows 100,000 to 150,000 clones, 65% to 90% of them seen only once. The source material was PBMCs or T cells enriched from blood (not recorded which). The source of these receptors is a woman between 45 and 65 years old who had recovered from COVID-19. The CDR3 runs from the conserved cysteine through the conserved F or W.

V	length	J	CDR3
TRBV5-1	17	TRBJ2-1	CASSTLRDTQTNNEQFF
TRBV29-1	11	TRBJ2-7	CSIEGADEQYF
TRBV9	14	TRBJ1-4	CASSESTGKEKLFF
TRBV18	15	TRBJ1-1	CASSPYLGEGTEAFF
TRBV27	15	TRBJ2-2	CASSFRGWNTGELFF
TRBV11-2	14	TRBJ1-1	CASSLDLGATEAFF
TRBV5-1	15	TRBJ2-1	CASSSSGGAGNEQFF
TRBV19	12	TRBJ2-3	CASSIGTDTQYF
TRBV5-1	15	TRBJ2-1	CASSWSRSSYNEQFF
TRBV3-1/TRBV3-2	16	TRBJ1-6	CASSQDISGSGSPLHF
TRBV3-1/TRBV3-2	15	TRBJ1-3	CASSPQGLSGNTIYF
TRBV7-2	14	TRBJ2-7	CASSLTSGRNEQYF
TRBV2	12	TRBJ2-7	CASRARGDEQYF
TRBV5-6	16	TRBJ2-1	CASGLAGASSYNEQFF
TRBV7-2	18	TRBJ2-7	CASSFTSGGRGGSYEQYF
TRBV27	13	TRBJ2-7	CASSLTGPYEQYF
TRBV9	16	TRBJ1-2	CASSVGRGRGNYGYTF
TRBV4-3	13	TRBJ2-7	CASSQERHYEQYF
TRBV9	15	TRBJ2-5	CASSVAGGPGETQYF
TRBV5-1	13	TRBJ2-1	CASSLYPGNEQFF
TRBV6-5	13	TRBJ1-3	CASSLFSGNTIYF
TRBV2	15	TRBJ1-2	CASSERGGPSYGYTF
TRBV2	14	TRBJ1-5	CASSEQVSNQPQHF
TRBV11-2	18	TRBJ1-1	CASSLGRLGGYMNTEAFF
TRBV9	15	TRBJ2-1	CASSGGTATTDEQFF
TRBV19	16	TRBJ1-5	CASSTWTGAEPQPQHF
TRBV5-4	13	TRBJ2-7	CASSLDGGYEQYF
TRBV19	15	TRBJ2-5	CASSAGGGFLGTQYF
TRBV24-1	16	TRBJ2-2	CATSADRGGGTGELFF